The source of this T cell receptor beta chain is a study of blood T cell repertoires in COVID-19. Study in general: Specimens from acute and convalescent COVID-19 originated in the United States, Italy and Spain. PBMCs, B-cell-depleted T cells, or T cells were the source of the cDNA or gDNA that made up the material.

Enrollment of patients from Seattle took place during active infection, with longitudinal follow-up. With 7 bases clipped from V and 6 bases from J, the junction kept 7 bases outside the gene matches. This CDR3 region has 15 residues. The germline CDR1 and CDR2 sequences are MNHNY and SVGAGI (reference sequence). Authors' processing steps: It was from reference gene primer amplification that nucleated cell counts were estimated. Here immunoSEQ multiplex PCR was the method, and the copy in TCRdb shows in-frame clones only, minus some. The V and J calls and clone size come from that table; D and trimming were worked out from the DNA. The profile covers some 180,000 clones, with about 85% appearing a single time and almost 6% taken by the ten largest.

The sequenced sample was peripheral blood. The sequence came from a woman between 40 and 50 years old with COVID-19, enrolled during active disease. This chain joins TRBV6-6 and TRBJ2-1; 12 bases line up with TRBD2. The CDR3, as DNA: TGTGCCAGCATGATGACTAGCGGGAGACCCAATGAGCAGTTCTTC. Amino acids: CASMMTSGRPNEQFF.